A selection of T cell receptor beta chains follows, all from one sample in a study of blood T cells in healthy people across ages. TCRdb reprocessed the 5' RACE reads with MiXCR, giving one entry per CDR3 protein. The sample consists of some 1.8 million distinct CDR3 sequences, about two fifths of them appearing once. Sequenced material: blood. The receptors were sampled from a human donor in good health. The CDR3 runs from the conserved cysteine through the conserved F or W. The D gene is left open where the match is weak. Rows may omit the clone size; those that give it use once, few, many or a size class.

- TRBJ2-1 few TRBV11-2 CASSFLTVGYNEQFF TGTGCCAGCAGCTTTTTGACAGTAGGTTACAATGAGCAGTTCTTC
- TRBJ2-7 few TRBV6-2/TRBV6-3 CASFSGISYEQYF TGTGCCAGCTTCAGCGGAATCTCCTACGAGCAGTACTTC
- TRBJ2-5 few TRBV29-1 CSVIPLRAETWETQYF TGCAGCGTCATCCCGCTCCGGGCCGAGACTTGGGAGACCCAGTACTTC
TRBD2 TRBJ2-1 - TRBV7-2 CASTLAGNSYNEQFF TGTGCCAGCACCCTAGCGGGGAATTCCTACAATGAGCAGTTCTTC
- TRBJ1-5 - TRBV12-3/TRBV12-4 CASSLGGVGEGQPQHF TGTGCCAGCAGTTTAGGAGGAGTGGGGGAAGGTCAGCCCCAGCATTTT
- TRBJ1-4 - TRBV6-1 CASSEKRIRETNEKLFF TGTGCCAGCAGTGAAAAGCGGATCAGGGAAACTAATGAAAAACTGTTTTTT
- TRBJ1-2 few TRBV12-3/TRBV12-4 CASSEGMYGYTF TGTGCCAGCAGTGAAGGGATGTATGGCTACACCTTC
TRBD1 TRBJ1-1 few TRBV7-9 CASSFTNRGTEAFF TGTGCCAGCAGCTTTACTAACAGGGGCACTGAAGCTTTCTTT
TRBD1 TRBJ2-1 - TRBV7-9 CASTTGGNEQFF TGTGCCAGCACCACAGGGGGTAATGAGCAGTTCTTC
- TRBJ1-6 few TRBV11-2 CASSSNQLYIGQVLHF TGTGCCAGCAGCTCAAATCAACTCTACATCGGTCAGGTCCTCCACTTT
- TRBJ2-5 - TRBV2 CASTATGAETQYF TGTGCCAGCACAGCAACCGGGGCAGAGACCCAGTACTTC
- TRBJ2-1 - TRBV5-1 CASSPRSGEYNEQFF TGCGCCAGCAGCCCCCGAAGCGGAGAGTACAATGAGCAGTTCTTC
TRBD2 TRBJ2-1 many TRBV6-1 CATWTRNNEQFF TGTGCCACCTGGACTAGAAACAATGAGCAGTTCTTC
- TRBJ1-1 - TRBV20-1 CSARPGFTEAFF TGCAGTGCTAGACCAGGGTTCACTGAAGCTTTCTTT
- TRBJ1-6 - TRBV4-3 CASSRSPGLGSPLHF TGCGCCAGCAGCCGCTCCCCGGGGTTGGGGTCACCCCTCCACTTT
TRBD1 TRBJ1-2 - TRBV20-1 CRPDRGDKFNNYGYTF TGCAGACCCGACAGGGGGGACAAATTTAACAACTATGGCTACACCTTC
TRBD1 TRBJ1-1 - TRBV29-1 CSVTGTGPILNTEAFF TGCAGCGTGACGGGGACAGGTCCCATTCTGAACACTGAAGCTTTCTTT
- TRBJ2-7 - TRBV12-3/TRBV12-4 CASSATTETAYENSYEQYF TGTGCCAGCAGTGCCACGACAGAAACGGCTTACGAAAACTCCTACGAGCAGTACTTC